This is a list of T cell receptor beta chains from one sample in a study of CD8 T cells in ankylosing spondylitis. A single record per CDR3 protein comes from TCRdb applying MiXCR to the 5' RACE reads. The table includes about 220,000 distinct CDR3 sequences, about 11% detected once. Source material: blood, either unsorted or a sorted T cell fraction (not recorded which). Receptors originate from a male donor with ankylosing spondylitis or in good health (not recorded which). Both conserved end residues are part of each CDR3. A D gene is named only where the DNA matches it firmly. For some rows the clone size is stated as once, few or many, or as a class when expanded; others skip it.

CDR3nt	CDR3aa	d_gene	abundance	v_gene	j_gene
TGTGCCAGCAGCTTAGCTGGGGGTGCCATGGAAGGCTACACCTTC	CASSLAGGAMEGYTF	NA	many	TRBV13	TRBJ1-2
TGTGCCAGCAGTTACACCGGGAGACATTACAATGAGCAGTTCTTC	CASSYTGRHYNEQFF	NA	NA	TRBV6-2/TRBV6-3	TRBJ2-1
TGTGCCAGCAGCGTCGACCAATTCGACCATGGGGTGCAGTACTTC	CASSVDQFDHGVQYF	NA	many	TRBV9	TRBJ2-7
TGTGCCAGCAGCTCCGGTGTTAGTGTGACAACGAATTCACCCCTCCACTTT	CASSSGVSVTTNSPLHF	NA	many	TRBV5-6	TRBJ1-6
TGTGCCAGCAGCTTAGGGGACGATCGTGGGGATACGCAGTATTTT	CASSLGDDRGDTQYF	NA	many	TRBV7-9	TRBJ2-3
TGCGCCAGCAGCTTGAGGCCGGTCAACACTGAAGCTTTCTTT	CASSLRPVNTEAFF	NA	many	TRBV5-1	TRBJ1-1
TGTGCCAGCAGGGGTGGCAGCGGGGGGGCCTCAGAGACCCAGTACTTC	CASRGGSGGASETQYF	TRBD2	NA	TRBV6-1	TRBJ2-5
TGCGCCAGCAGTGAGTTAGGCCGGGGGTCGGCAGCTTTCTTT	CASSELGRGSAAFF	NA	many	TRBV10-2	TRBJ1-1
TGCAGTGCTAGAGATTTACTCCCGACAGTTGGGGCAGGAGAGACCCAGTACTTC	CSARDLLPTVGAGETQYF	NA	many	TRBV20-1	TRBJ2-5
TGTGCCATCAGTGAGTCGAGGGGAGTTCAGCGGGGGAGCACAGATACGCAGTATTTT	CAISESRGVQRGSTDTQYF	TRBD2	many	TRBV10-3	TRBJ2-3
TGTGCCAGCAGCCCGCTCTGGGGCACTGGGGCCAACGTCCTGACTTTC	CASSPLWGTGANVLTF	NA	few	TRBV12-3/TRBV12-4	TRBJ2-6
TGTGCCAGCAGCTTAATCGGCACTAGCGGATACAATGAGCAGTTCTTC	CASSLIGTSGYNEQFF	TRBD2	NA	TRBV7-2	TRBJ2-1
TGCAGTGCTAGAGATTGGTCTAGCGGGGGGAGCACAGATACGCAGTATTTT	CSARDWSSGGSTDTQYF	TRBD2	many	TRBV20-1	TRBJ2-3
TGTGCCAGCAGCTTAATTATAGGGCGGCAAGAGACCCAGTACTTC	CASSLIIGRQETQYF	NA	many	TRBV7-3	TRBJ2-5
TGCAGCGTCACCGGGCAGGGGGGTTCTGAAGCTTTCTTT	CSVTGQGGSEAFF	TRBD1	few	TRBV29-1	TRBJ1-1
TGTGCCAGCAGCCCGGACAGTTTCACTATGAACACTGAAGCTTTCTTT	CASSPDSFTMNTEAFF	NA	many	TRBV3-1	TRBJ1-1
TGTGCCAGCAGCGTAGCGGAGGGGGCTAAGCTCTATGGCTACACCTTC	CASSVAEGAKLYGYTF	TRBD1	many	TRBV9	TRBJ1-2
TGCAGTGCAGTAGCGGGGGGGCCCTACAATGAGCAGTTCTTC	CSAVAGGPYNEQFF	TRBD2	few	TRBV20-1	TRBJ2-1
TGTGCCAGCAGTTCCCAATGGGGCGGGCAGTACTTC	CASSSQWGGQYF	NA	many	TRBV12-3/TRBV12-4	TRBJ2-7
TGTGCCAGCAGCTTAGAGAGTGGACTCCCGGGGCACGAGCAGTACTTC	CASSLESGLPGHEQYF	NA	many	TRBV13	TRBJ2-7
TGTGCCAGCAGTCATCTACAGGGAGAAACCGGGGAGCTGTTTTTT	CASSHLQGETGELFF	NA	few	TRBV25-1	TRBJ2-2
TGTGCCAGCAGCTACAGGGCTACCTACGAGCAGTACTTC	CASSYRATYEQYF	NA	few	TRBV7-6	TRBJ2-7
TGTGCCAGCAGCTTGGGGAGTACGGGGAATCAGCCCCAGCATTTT	CASSLGSTGNQPQHF	NA	NA	TRBV5-5	TRBJ1-5
TGTGCCAGCAGTTTCTTTCCCTATGGCTACACCTTC	CASSFFPYGYTF	NA	many	TRBV12-3/TRBV12-4	TRBJ1-2
TGCGCCAGCAGCCTCGACTACATTACCGGGGAGCTGTTTTTT	CASSLDYITGELFF	NA	many	TRBV5-1	TRBJ2-2
TGTGCCAGCTCACCAATGGGAGGGGGCAATCAGCCCCAGCATTTT	CASSPMGGGNQPQHF	NA	few	TRBV18	TRBJ1-5
TGTGCCAGCAGCCCTCGGGAGACCCAGTACTTC	CASSPRETQYF	NA	many	TRBV7-2	TRBJ2-5
TGTGCCAGCAGTGACCCCGTGACTAGCGGGGGGAGGGGCGCCTACAATGAGCAGTTCTTC	CASSDPVTSGGRGAYNEQFF	TRBD2	NA	TRBV25-1	TRBJ2-1
TGCGCCAGCAGCTTAGTAGCGGACAGGGTAGACATTCAGTACTTC	CASSLVADRVDIQYF	TRBD1	many	TRBV5-1	TRBJ2-4
TGTGCCAGCAGCATGCAGGATGGGCGGGGACCCCGGACCCAGTACTTC	CASSMQDGRGPRTQYF	NA	many	TRBV12-3/TRBV12-4	TRBJ2-5
TGTGCCAGCAGTTTACGGACAGGGGATTTTGAGCAGTACTTC	CASSLRTGDFEQYF	TRBD1	many	TRBV12-3/TRBV12-4	TRBJ2-7
TGTGCCACCAGCAGCTCAGGGAGCGTCTTAAAGCAGTACTTC	CATSSSGSVLKQYF	NA	NA	TRBV15	TRBJ2-7
TGCAGTGCTAGAGTGGCTAGCGGGGGGGCCTTCTACAATGAGCAGTTCTTC	CSARVASGGAFYNEQFF	TRBD2	NA	TRBV20-1	TRBJ2-1
TGCAGTGCTAGACCCCTATATAGCGATACGCAGTATTTT	CSARPLYSDTQYF	NA	many	TRBV20-1	TRBJ2-3
TGCAGCGTTGAAAGACAGGTGGGCGGCTACACCTTC	CSVERQVGGYTF	NA	few	TRBV29-1	TRBJ1-2
TGCAGTGCGCCCCCACTAGCGGGGGGGCGGAGTGAGCAGTTCTTC	CSAPPLAGGRSEQFF	TRBD2	NA	TRBV20-1	TRBJ2-1
TGCAGTGCTAGCGGCGGGGACGGACTCTCCTACGAGCAGTACTTC	CSASGGDGLSYEQYF	NA	many	TRBV20-1	TRBJ2-7
TGCGCCAGCAGCACTGACAGGGGGCGAGGCGAGCAGTACTTC	CASSTDRGRGEQYF	TRBD1	once	TRBV5-1	TRBJ2-7
TGTGCCAGCAGTTTAGGCCCAGCCGATGAGCAGTTCTTC	CASSLGPADEQFF	NA	NA	TRBV12-3/TRBV12-4	TRBJ2-1
TGTGCCAGCAGCTCCGGGCCATCTAATAGCAATCAGCCCCAGCATTTT	CASSSGPSNSNQPQHF	NA	many	TRBV12-3/TRBV12-4	TRBJ1-5
TGCAGTGCTACCAGACCAGGGATATGGTCACCCCTCCACTTT	CSATRPGIWSPLHF	NA	few	TRBV20-1	TRBJ1-6
TGTGCCAGCTCACCGCGACAGGCCTCTGGAAACACCATATATTTT	CASSPRQASGNTIYF	NA	few	TRBV18	TRBJ1-3
TGTGCCAGCAGACCTCTCCTACAGGGGATGAACTATGGCTACACCTTC	CASRPLLQGMNYGYTF	TRBD1	many	TRBV28	TRBJ1-2
TGCAGCGTTGGGGACCATAATGAAAAACTGTTTTTT	CSVGDHNEKLFF	NA	few	TRBV29-1	TRBJ1-4
TGTGCCAGCAGCCAAGCGAGGGAAGTAGGGACCCAGTACTTC	CASSQAREVGTQYF	NA	NA	TRBV14	TRBJ2-5
TGTGCCAGCAGGGGCCGTTATGAGCAGTTCTTC	CASRGRYEQFF	NA	many	TRBV12-3/TRBV12-4	TRBJ2-1
TGTGCCAGCAGTTTAGGCAGATATGGACCCCTCCACTTT	CASSLGRYGPLHF	NA	many	TRBV12-3/TRBV12-4	TRBJ1-6
TGTGCCACCAGCAGAGGGGGCAGCCACTACGAGCAGTACTTC	CATSRGGSHYEQYF	NA	few	TRBV15	TRBJ2-7
TGTGCCAGCAGCTTAGGGACACGGCGGGAACTGTTTTTT	CASSLGTRRELFF	NA	few	TRBV7-2	TRBJ1-4